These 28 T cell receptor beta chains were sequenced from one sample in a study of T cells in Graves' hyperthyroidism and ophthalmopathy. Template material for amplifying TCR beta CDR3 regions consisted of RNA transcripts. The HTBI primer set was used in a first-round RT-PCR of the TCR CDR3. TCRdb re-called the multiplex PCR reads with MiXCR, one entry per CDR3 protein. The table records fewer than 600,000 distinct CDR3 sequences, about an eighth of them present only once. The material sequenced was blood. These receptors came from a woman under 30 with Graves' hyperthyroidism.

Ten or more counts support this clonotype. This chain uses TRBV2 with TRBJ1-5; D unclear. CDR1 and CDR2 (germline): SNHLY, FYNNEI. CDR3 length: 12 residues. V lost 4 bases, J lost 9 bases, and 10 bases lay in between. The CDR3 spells CASSVGPGPQHF. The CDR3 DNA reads TGTGCCAGCAGTGTCGGCCCCGGGCCCCAGCATTTT. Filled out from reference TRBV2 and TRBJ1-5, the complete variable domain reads EPEVTQTPSHQVTQMGQEVILRCVPISNHLYFYWYRQILGQKVEFLVSFYNNEISEKSEIFDDQFSVERPDGSNFTLKIRSTKLEDSAMYFCASSVGPGPQHFGDGTRLSIL.

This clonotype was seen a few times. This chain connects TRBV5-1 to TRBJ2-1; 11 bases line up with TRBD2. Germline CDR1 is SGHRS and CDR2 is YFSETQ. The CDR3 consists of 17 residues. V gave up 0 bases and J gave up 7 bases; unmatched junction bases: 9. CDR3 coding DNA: TGCGCCAGCAGCTTGGAAGGTACTAGCGGGAGTCCTAATGAGCAGTTCTTC. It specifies CASSLEGTSGSPNEQFF.

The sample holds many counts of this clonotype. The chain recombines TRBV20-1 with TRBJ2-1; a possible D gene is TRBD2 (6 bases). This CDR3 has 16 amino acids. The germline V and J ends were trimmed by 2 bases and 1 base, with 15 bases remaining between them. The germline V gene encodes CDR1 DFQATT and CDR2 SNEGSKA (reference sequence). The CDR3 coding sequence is TGCAGTGCTAGACCGGGGGATCGTCCTTCCTACAATGAGCAGTTCTTC. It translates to CSARPGDRPSYNEQFF.

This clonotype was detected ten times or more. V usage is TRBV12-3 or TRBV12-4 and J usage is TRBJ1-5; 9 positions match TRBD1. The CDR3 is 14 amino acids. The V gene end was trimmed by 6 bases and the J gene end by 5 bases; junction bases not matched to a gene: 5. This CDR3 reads CASSSQGAHQPQHF. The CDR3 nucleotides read TGTGCCAGCAGCTCACAGGGGGCCCATCAGCCCCAGCATTTT.

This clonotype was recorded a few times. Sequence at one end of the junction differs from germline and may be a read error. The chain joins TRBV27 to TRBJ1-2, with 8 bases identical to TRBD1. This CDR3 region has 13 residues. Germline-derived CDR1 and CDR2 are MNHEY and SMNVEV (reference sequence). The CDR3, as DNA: TGTGCCAACAGTTTTGGCAGGGGGCAGGGCTACACCTTC. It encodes CANSFGRGQGYTF.

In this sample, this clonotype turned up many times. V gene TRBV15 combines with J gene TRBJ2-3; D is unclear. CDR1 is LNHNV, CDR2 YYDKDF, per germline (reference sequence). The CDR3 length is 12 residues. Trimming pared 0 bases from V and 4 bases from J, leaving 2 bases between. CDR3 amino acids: CATSRDSDTQYF. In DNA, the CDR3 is TGTGCCACCAGCAGAGATTCAGATACGCAGTATTTT. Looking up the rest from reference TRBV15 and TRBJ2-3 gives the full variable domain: DAMVIQNPRYQVTQFGKPVTLSCSQTLNHNVMYWYQQKSSQAPKLLFHYYDKDFNNEADTPDNFQSRRPNTSFCFLDIRSPGLGDTAMYLCATSRDSDTQYFGPGTRLTVL.

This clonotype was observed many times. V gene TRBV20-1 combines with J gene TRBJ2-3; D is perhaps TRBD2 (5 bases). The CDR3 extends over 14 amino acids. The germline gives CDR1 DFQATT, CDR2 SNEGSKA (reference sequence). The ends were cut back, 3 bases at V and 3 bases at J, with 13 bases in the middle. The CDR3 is CSASRGLSTDTQYF. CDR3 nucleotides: TGCAGTGCTAGTCGGGGATTGTCGACAGATACGCAGTATTTT.

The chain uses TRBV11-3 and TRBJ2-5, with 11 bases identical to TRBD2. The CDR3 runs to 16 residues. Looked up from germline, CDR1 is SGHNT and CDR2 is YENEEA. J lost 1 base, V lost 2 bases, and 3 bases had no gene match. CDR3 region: CASSLNSGRAQETQYF. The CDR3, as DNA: TGTGCCAGCAGCTTAAATAGCGGGAGGGCCCAAGAGACCCAGTACTTC.

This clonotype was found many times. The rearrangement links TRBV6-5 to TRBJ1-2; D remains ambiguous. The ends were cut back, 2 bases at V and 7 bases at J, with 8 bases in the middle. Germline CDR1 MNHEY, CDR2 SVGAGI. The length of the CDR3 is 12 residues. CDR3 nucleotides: TGTGCCAGCAGTTACACGGAAAGTGGCTACACCTTC. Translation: CASSYTESGYTF.

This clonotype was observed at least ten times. The CDR3 DNA is TGTGCCAGCAGCCCCCCGTGGGGACAGGGAATTGTCACTGAAGCTTTCTTT. Translated, it gives CASSPPWGQGIVTEAFF. The rearrangement joins TRBV3-1 to TRBJ1-1; the match to TRBD1 covers 9 bases. Trimming took 4 bases from V and 4 from J; bases not matched to a gene: 13. The CDR3 has 17 residues. CDR1 and CDR2 from the germline V gene are LGHDT and YNNKEL (reference sequence).

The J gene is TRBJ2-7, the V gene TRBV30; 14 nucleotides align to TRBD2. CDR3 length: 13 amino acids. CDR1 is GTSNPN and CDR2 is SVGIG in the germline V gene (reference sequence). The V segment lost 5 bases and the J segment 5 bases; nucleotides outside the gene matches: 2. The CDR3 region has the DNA TGTGCCTGGGGGGGACTAGCGGGAGACGAGCAGTACTTC. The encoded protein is CAWGGLAGDEQYF. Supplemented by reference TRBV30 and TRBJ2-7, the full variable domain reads SQTIHQWPATLVQPVGSPLSLECTVEGTSNPNLYWYRQAAGRGLQLLFYSVGIGQISSEVPQNLSASRPQDRQFILSSKKLLLSDSGFYLCAWGGLAGDEQYFGPGTRLTVT.

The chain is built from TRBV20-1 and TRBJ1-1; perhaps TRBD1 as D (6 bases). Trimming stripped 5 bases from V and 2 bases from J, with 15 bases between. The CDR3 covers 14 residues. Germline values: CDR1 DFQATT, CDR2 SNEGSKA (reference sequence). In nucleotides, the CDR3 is TGCAGTGCTCAAAGTGGACAGTTCAACACTGAAGCTTTCTTT. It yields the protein CSAQSGQFNTEAFF.

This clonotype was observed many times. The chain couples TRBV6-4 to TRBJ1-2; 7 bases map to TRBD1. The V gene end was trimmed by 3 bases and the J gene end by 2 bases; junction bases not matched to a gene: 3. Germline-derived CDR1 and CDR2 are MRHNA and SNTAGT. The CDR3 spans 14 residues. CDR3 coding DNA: TGTGCCAGCAGTGAAGGGGACAGAAACTATGGCTACACCTTC. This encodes CASSEGDRNYGYTF.

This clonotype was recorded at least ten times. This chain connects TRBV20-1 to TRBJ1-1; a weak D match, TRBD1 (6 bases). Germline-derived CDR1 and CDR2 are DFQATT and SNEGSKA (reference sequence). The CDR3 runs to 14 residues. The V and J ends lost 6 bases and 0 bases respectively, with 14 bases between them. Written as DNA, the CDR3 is TGCAGTGCGGGACCTACAGGGTTGAACACTGAAGCTTTCTTT. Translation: CSAGPTGLNTEAFF.

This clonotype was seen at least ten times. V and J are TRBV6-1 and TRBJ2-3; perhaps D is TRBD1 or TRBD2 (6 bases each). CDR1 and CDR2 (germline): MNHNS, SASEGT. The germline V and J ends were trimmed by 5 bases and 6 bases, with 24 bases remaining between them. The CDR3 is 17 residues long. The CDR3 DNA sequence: TGTGCCAGCAGTAGGGCGGGATGGACAGACACCAAGGATACGCAGTATTTT. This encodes CASSRAGWTDTKDTQYF.

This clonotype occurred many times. The CDR3 sequence is CASSYGAGRNEQFF. As DNA, the CDR3 is TGTGCCAGCAGTTACGGGGCAGGACGAAATGAGCAGTTCTTC. The rearrangement links TRBV6-1 to TRBJ2-1; TRBD1 or TRBD2 may be the D gene (5 bases each). This CDR3 region has 14 residues. Germline-derived CDR1 and CDR2 are MNHNS and SASEGT. With 5 bases removed from V and 7 bases from J, the gap between germline ends came to 15 bases.

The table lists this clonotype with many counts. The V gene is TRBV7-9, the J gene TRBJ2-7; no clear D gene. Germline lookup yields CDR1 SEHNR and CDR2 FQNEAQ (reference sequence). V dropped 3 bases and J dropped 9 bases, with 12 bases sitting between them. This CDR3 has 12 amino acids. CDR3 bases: TGTGCCAGCAGCTTGGACGTGTCGCGGCAGTACGTC. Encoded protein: CASSLDVSRQYV.

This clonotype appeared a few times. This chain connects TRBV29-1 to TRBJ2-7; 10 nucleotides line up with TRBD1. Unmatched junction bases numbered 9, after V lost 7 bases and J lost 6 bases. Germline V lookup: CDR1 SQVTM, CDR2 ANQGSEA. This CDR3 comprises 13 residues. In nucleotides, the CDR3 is TGCAGCGCCTTGGGACAGGGGAAGAGCGAGCAGTACGTC. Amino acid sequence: CSALGQGKSEQYV.

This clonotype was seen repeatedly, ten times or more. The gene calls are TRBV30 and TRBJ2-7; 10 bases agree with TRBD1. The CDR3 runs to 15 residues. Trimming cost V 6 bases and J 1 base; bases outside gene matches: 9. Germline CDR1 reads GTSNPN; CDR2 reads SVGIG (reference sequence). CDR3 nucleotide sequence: TGTGCCTGCCAGCCGGGACAGGGGATTTCCTACGAGCAGTACTTC. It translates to CACQPGQGISYEQYF.

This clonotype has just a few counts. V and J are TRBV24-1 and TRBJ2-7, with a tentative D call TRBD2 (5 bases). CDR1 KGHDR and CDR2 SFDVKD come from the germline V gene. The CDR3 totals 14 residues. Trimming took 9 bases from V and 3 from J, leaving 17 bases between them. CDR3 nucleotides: TGTGCCACCCCTAGGATTAGCGCTTACTACGAGCAGTACGTC. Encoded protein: CATPRISAYYEQYV.

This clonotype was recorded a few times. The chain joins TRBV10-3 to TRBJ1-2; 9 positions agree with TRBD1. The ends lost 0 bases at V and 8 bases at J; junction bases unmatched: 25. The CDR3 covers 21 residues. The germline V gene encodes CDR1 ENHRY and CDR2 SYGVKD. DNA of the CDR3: TGTGCCATCAGTGAGTCGATGGTGGCGTTGGTACAGGGACAGGGACGACGGGGCTACACCTTC. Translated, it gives CAISESMVALVQGQGRRGYTF.

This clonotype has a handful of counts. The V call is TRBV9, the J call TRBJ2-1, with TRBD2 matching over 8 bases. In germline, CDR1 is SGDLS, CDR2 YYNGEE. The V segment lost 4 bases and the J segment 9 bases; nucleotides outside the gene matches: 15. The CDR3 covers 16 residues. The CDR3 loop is CASSPYGLAGSGEQFF. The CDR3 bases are TGTGCCAGCAGCCCATACGGACTAGCCGGATCGGGTGAGCAGTTCTTC.

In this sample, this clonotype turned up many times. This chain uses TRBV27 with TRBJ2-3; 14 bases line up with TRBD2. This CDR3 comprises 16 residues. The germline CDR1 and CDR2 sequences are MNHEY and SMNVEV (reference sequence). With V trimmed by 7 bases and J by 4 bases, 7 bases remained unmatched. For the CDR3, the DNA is TGTGCCAGCACCCTTGGGACTAGCGGGAGTTCAGATACGCAGTATTTT. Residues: CASTLGTSGSSDTQYF.

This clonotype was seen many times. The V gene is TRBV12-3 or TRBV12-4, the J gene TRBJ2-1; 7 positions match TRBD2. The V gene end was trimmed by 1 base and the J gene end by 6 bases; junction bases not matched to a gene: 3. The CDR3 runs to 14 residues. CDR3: CASSLGASGNEQFF. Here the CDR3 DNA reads TGTGCCAGCAGTTTAGGGGCTAGCGGCAATGAGCAGTTCTTC.

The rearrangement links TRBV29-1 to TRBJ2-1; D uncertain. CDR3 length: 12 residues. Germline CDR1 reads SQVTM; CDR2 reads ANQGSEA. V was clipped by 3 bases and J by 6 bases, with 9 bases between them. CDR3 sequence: CSVDLPGNEQFF. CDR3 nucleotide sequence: TGCAGCGTTGATCTCCCTGGCAATGAGCAGTTCTTC.

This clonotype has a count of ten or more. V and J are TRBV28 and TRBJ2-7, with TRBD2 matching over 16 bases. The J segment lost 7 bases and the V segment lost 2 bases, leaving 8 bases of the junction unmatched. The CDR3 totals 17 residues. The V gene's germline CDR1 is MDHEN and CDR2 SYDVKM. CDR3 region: CASSLAGLAGGFWEQYV. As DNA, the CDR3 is TGTGCCAGCAGTTTAGCGGGACTAGCGGGAGGGTTTTGGGAGCAGTACGTC.

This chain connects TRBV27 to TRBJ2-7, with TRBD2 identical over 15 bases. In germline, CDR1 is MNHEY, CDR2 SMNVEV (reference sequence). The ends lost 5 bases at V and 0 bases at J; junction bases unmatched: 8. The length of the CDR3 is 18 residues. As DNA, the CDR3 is TGTGCCAGCAGTCCGGGACTAGCGGGAGGTCTAAGCTCCTACGAGCAGTACTTC. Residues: CASSPGLAGGLSSYEQYF.

This CDR3 is CAISEPGGTGGNEQFF. DNA for the CDR3: TGTGCCATCAGTGAGCCCGGGGGAACGGGAGGAAATGAGCAGTTCTTC. This chain links TRBV10-3 with TRBJ2-1; 7 nucleotides match TRBD2. Germline V gene lookup returns CDR1 ENHRY and CDR2 SYGVKD. Trimming took 2 bases from V and 7 from J; bases not matched to a gene: 11. CDR3 length equals 16 residues.